The 23 T cell receptor beta chains below all came from one sample that was sequenced in a study of blood T cells in healthy people across ages. Primers used in a second PCR of about 6 to 11 cycles were a sample-barcoded 5' primer and a J-beta primer mix. MiXCR was run by TCRdb on the 5' RACE reads, yielding one entry per CDR3 protein. The profile shows about 560,000 distinct CDR3 sequences, about 28% of them singletons. These sequences were also reported in another study, on T cells of mothers and their children.

Material: blood. These receptors originate from a boy between 2 and 15 years old in good health.

The chain has TRBV3-1 and TRBJ1-6, with D perhaps matching TRBD1 (5 bases). The length of the CDR3 is 15 residues. CDR1 and CDR2 (germline): LGHDT, YNNKEL (reference sequence). Trimming took 0 bases from V and 8 from J, leaving 11 bases between them. The CDR3 nucleotides read TGTGCCAGCAGCCAAGACGAGGGGCTTGATTCACCCCTCCACTTT. This sequence encodes CASSQDEGLDSPLHF.

The chain is built from TRBV20-1 and TRBJ2-1; TRBD2 aligns across 13 bases. The DNA end favors TRBJ2-7, so the J call may be wrong. CDR3 length: 17 amino acids. Germline CDR1 DFQATT, CDR2 SNEGSKA (reference sequence). The CDR3 loop reads CSARGLAGGSSSYEQYF. In nucleotides, the CDR3 is TGCAGTGCTAGAGGACTAGCGGGAGGATCATCGAGCTACGAGCAGTACTTC.

In its sample, this clonotype was seen a few times. This chain joins TRBV5-1 and TRBJ2-5; 7 bases match TRBD2. The germline V gene encodes CDR1 SGHRS and CDR2 YFSETQ. Trimming took 0 bases from V and 1 from J; bases not matched to a gene: 3. This CDR3 comprises 15 residues. The DNA for the CDR3 is TGCGCCAGCAGCTTGGTTGCGGGGGTCCAAGAGACCCAGTACTTC. Amino acids: CASSLVAGVQETQYF.

The V gene is TRBV27, the J gene TRBJ1-2; D remains ambiguous. Germline V gene data show CDR1 as MNHEY and CDR2 as SMNVEV (reference sequence). V lost 3 bases and J 8 bases, leaving 13 bases between the germline ends. The CDR3 has 13 amino acids. In nucleotides, the CDR3 is TGTGCCAGCAGTTTCCGGGGTCGTCTCGGCTACACCTTC. Its translation: CASSFRGRLGYTF.

As concerns this clonotype: The junction shows a germline mismatch at one end, possibly a read error. The chain is built from TRBV7-7 and TRBJ2-1; 9 bases match TRBD1. This CDR3 contains 14 residues. From germline, CDR1 is SSHAT and CDR2 FNYEAQ (reference sequence). DNA for the CDR3: TGTGCTAGCAGTTTACAGGGGGCGCAGAATGAGCAGTTCTTC. This encodes CASSLQGAQNEQFF. Using reference TRBV7-7 and TRBJ2-1 for the parts outside the CDR3, the full variable domain is GAGVSQSPRYKVTKRGQDVTLRCDPISSHATLYWYQQALGQGPEFLTYFNYEAQPDKSGLPSDRFSAERPEGSISTLTIQRTEQRDSAMYRCASSLQGAQNEQFFGPGTRLTVL.

This clonotype was seen a few times. The chain has TRBV20-1 and TRBJ2-2, with D perhaps matching TRBD1 (5 bases). V was pared by 3 bases and J by 3 bases, with 14 bases between. Looked up from germline, CDR1 is DFQATT and CDR2 is SNEGSKA (reference sequence). CDR3 length: 15 residues. The DNA for the CDR3 is TGCAGTGCTAGGGGTGCAGGGTCATACACCGGGGAGCTGTTTTTT. Translation gives CSARGAGSYTGELFF.

The rearrangement uses TRBV4-1 and TRBJ1-6, with D possibly matching TRBD1 (6 bases). The CDR3 loop spans 14 amino acids. CDR1 and CDR2 from the germline V gene are MGHRA and YSYEKL. V was clipped by 5 bases and J by 9 bases, with 14 bases between them. The CDR3, as DNA: TGCGCCAGCAGCAAAAACAGGGAGGGTTCACCCCTCCACTTT. Protein: CASSKNREGSPLHF.

This clonotype was counted between two and nine times. Written as DNA, the CDR3 is TGTGCCATCAGTGGGGGGACAGATGGCTACACCTTC. It encodes CAISGGTDGYTF. The V call is TRBV10-3, the J call TRBJ1-2, with 7 bases that match TRBD1. In germline, CDR1 is ENHRY, CDR2 SYGVKD. V was clipped by 4 bases and J by 6 bases; unmatched bases: 2. The CDR3 contains 12 residues.

This clonotype was picked up a small number of times. The chain's CDR3 is CASSLRTGVGIQYF. In DNA form, the CDR3 reads TGCGCCAGCAGCTTGAGAACAGGGGTGGGCATTCAGTACTTC. V usage is TRBV5-1 and J usage is TRBJ2-4; 7 bases are shared with TRBD1. V lost 1 base to trimming and J lost 9 bases; unmatched junction nucleotides: 7. The germline V gene encodes CDR1 SGHRS and CDR2 YFSETQ. The CDR3 is 14 residues long.

V and J are TRBV7-2 and TRBJ1-5; D remains ambiguous. The length of the CDR3 is 12 residues. V lost 5 bases, J lost 6 bases, and 8 bases lay in between. In germline, CDR1 is SGHTA, CDR2 FQGNSA. CDR3 sequence: CASSGDLQPQHF. The DNA of the CDR3 is TGTGCCAGCAGCGGGGATCTTCAGCCCCAGCATTTT.

The rearrangement joins TRBV10-3 to TRBJ2-7; D is possibly TRBD1 or TRBD2 (6 bases each). Looked up from germline, CDR1 is ENHRY and CDR2 is SYGVKD. CDR3 length equals 15 residues. Trimming pared 1 base from V and 3 bases from J, leaving 13 bases between. This CDR3 reads CAISELGGKDYEQYF. CDR3 coding DNA: TGTGCCATCAGTGAGTTAGGGGGGAAAGACTACGAGCAGTACTTC.

This clonotype has a handful of counts. This chain joins TRBV6-5 and TRBJ1-2; D unclear. CDR3 size: 14 residues. Germline loops: CDR1 MNHEY, CDR2 SVGAGI. V was cut by 11 bases and J by 0 bases, with 16 bases left in between. In nucleotides, the CDR3 is TGTGCCTCGCGGGATACGGAGACTAACTATGGCTACACCTTC. It translates to CASRDTETNYGYTF.

The chain employs TRBV12-3 or TRBV12-4 and TRBJ2-1, with TRBD2 identical over 11 bases. J gave up 7 bases and V 7 bases, and 9 bases lay outside the gene matches. The CDR3 consists of 15 residues. CDR3 residues: CASTVLAGETNEQFF. CDR3 DNA: TGTGCCAGCACCGTACTAGCGGGAGAGACAAATGAGCAGTTCTTC.

This clonotype was counted a few times. The chain uses TRBV20-1 and TRBJ1-1; D unresolved. V was cut by 6 bases and J by 1 base, with 15 bases left in between. Germline V gene sequence: CDR1 DFQATT, CDR2 SNEGSKA (reference sequence). The CDR3 is made up of 14 amino acids. DNA for the CDR3: TGCAGTGCGGAGGAGAGGCAGACGAACACTGAAGCTTTCTTT. Translating it yields CSAEERQTNTEAFF.

The rearrangement uses TRBV7-2 and TRBJ2-7; no definite D call. Germline V gives CDR1 SGHTA, CDR2 FQGNSA. The V and J ends lost 3 bases and 7 bases respectively, with 22 bases between them. The CDR3 has 16 amino acids. In DNA, the CDR3 is TGTGCCAGCAGCTTCTATACGTCGCCAACCCCGGGTGAGCAGTACTTC. It encodes CASSFYTSPTPGEQYF.

This clonotype has a handful of counts. Lacking the conserved final phenylalanine or tryptophan, this CDR3 likely reflects a read error. V gene TRBV3-1 combines with J gene TRBJ1-6; TRBD1 aligns across 7 bases. CDR1 LGHDT and CDR2 YNNKEL come from the germline V gene (reference sequence). This CDR3 is 16 amino acids long. Trimming at V came to 0 bases and at J to 8 bases, leaving 7 bases not matched to a gene. CDR3 protein: CASSQDPTGRDSPLHL. CDR3 coding DNA: TGTGCCAGCAGCCAAGACCCGACAGGGAGGGATTCACCCCTCCACCTT.

The chain uses TRBV6-1 and TRBJ1-2, with D perhaps TRBD1 (5 bases). The CDR3 has 15 amino acids. Deletions cut 5 bases from V and 4 bases from J, with 17 bases between. Germline V gene sequence: CDR1 MNHNS, CDR2 SASEGT. CDR3 sequence (DNA): TGTGCCAGCAGTAGGGACGGACCACCTCGCTATGGCTACACCTTC. The encoded protein is CASSRDGPPRYGYTF.

The rearrangement links TRBV6-6 to TRBJ2-5; possible D gene TRBD1, 6 bases. This CDR3 contains 15 residues. Trimming stripped 7 bases from V and 10 bases from J, with 25 bases between. CDR1 MNHNY and CDR2 SVGAGI come from the germline V gene (reference sequence). Here the CDR3 DNA reads TGTGCCAGCAACGCCGGGACAAGGGCCGCGAGGCTCCAGTACTTC. This translates into CASNAGTRAARLQYF.

This sequence joins TRBV14 and TRBJ2-5; D may match TRBD1 or TRBD2 (5 bases each). This CDR3 comprises 12 residues. The V gene lost 5 bases and the J gene lost 7 bases, with 11 bases spanning the gap. The germline V gene encodes CDR1 SGHDN and CDR2 FVKESK. CDR3 sequence reads: CASSLGRWTQYF. The CDR3 bases are TGTGCCAGCAGCTTGGGACGATGGACCCAGTACTTC.

V gene TRBV25-1 combines with J gene TRBJ2-7, with 8 bases fitting TRBD1. J gave up 5 bases and V 5 bases, and 8 bases lay outside the gene matches. The CDR3 is made up of 14 amino acids. The germline V gene has CDR1 MGHDK and CDR2 SYGVNS. CDR3 nucleotide sequence: TGTGCCAGCAGTCCAGGGGGCGAAATGGACGAGCAGTACTTC. This encodes CASSPGGEMDEQYF.

This clonotype was found many times. The chain employs TRBV7-2 and TRBJ2-5, with 14 bases matching TRBD2. After removal of 1 base from V and 6 bases from J, the junction contained 4 bases not matched to a gene. This CDR3 spans 16 amino acids. Per germline, CDR1 SGHTA and CDR2 FQGNSA. The CDR3 nucleotides read TGTGCCAGCAGCTTAGTGGGACTAGCGGGGGTAAAGACCCAGTACTTC. It codes for CASSLVGLAGVKTQYF.

This clonotype was observed a handful of times. The chain combines TRBV6-6 with TRBJ2-7; TRBD1 aligns across 9 bases. The DNA end is more similar to TRBJ2-1, so the J call may be wrong. The CDR3 totals 15 residues. Germline CDR1 reads MNHNY; CDR2 reads SVGAGI (reference sequence). The CDR3 DNA reads as TGTGCCAGCAGTTACCCCGGGACAGGGAATTGGGAGCAGTTCTTC. Translating gives CASSYPGTGNWEQFF.

The V call is TRBV11-2, the J call TRBJ2-1; TRBD2 matches at 10 bases. CDR3 length equals 16 residues. The germline V gene encodes CDR1 SGHAT and CDR2 FQNNGV. Trimming cost V 5 bases and J 3 bases; bases outside gene matches: 7. CDR3 in amino acids: CASSPLTSGLYNEQFF. The CDR3 DNA follows: TGTGCCAGCAGCCCTCTGACTAGCGGGCTCTACAATGAGCAGTTCTTC. The entire variable domain, with the rest obtained from reference TRBV11-2 and TRBJ2-1, is as follows: EAGVAQSPRYKIIEKRQSVAFWCNPISGHATLYWYQQILGQGPKLLIQFQNNGVVDDSQLPKDRFSAERLKGVDSTLKIQPAKLEDSAVYLCASSPLTSGLYNEQFFGPGTRLTVL.